These 24 T cell receptor beta chains share one sample of origin, sequenced in a study of blood T cell repertoires in COVID-19. Clones were sequenced by immunoSEQ multiplex PCR, and TCRdb holds only the in-frame ones, with some missing. Of around 100,000 clones in the sample, about 86% are singletons; the top ten hold 2.5% to 3.5%. Specimen: peripheral blood. All receptors come from a woman of 80 years or more with active or convalescent COVID-19.

This chain links TRBV28 with TRBJ1-1; D gene uncertain. Germline V gene lookup returns CDR1 MDHEN and CDR2 SYDVKM. The CDR3 consists of 13 residues. V gave up 6 bases and J gave up 5 bases, with 13 bases separating them. The CDR3 sequence: CASRYPGRTEAFF. The CDR3 nucleotides read TGTGCCAGCAGGTACCCCGGGAGGACTGAAGCTTTCTTT.

CDR3 sequence reads: CASSRQGTAGDTIYF. The CDR3 nucleotides read TGCGCCAGCAGCCGACAAGGGACAGCGGGGGACACCATATATTTT. The rearrangement joins TRBV4-1 to TRBJ1-3, with 7 nucleotides matching TRBD1. The CDR3 consists of 15 residues. After removal of 4 bases from V and 8 bases from J, the junction contained 11 bases not matched to a gene. Germline V gene sequence: CDR1 MGHRA, CDR2 YSYEKL.

The gene calls are TRBV12-3 or TRBV12-4 and TRBJ1-5; D gene unclear. Trimming shortened V by 11 bases and J by 0 bases, and 11 bases separated the two germline ends. The CDR3 runs 13 residues. Here the CDR3 reads CAARRYSNQPQHF. In nucleotides, the CDR3 is TGTGCCGCCCGGCGGTATAGCAATCAGCCCCAGCATTTT.

The V gene is TRBV5-6, the J gene TRBJ1-4; D is possibly TRBD1 (5 bases). V was clipped by 0 bases and J by 0 bases, with 12 bases between them. The length of the CDR3 is 17 residues. Per germline, CDR1 SGHDT and CDR2 YYEEEE. The CDR3 region is CASSLGQGSPTNEKLFF. For the CDR3, the DNA is TGTGCCAGCAGCTTGGGTCAGGGTTCGCCAACTAATGAAAAACTGTTTTTT.

V and J are TRBV27 and TRBJ2-3; D is possibly TRBD1 (5 bases). This CDR3 contains 16 residues. Per germline, CDR1 MNHEY and CDR2 SMNVEV (reference sequence). Trimming left V 0 bases short and J 6 bases short, with 16 bases between. CDR3 sequence reads: CASSLSAGLNKDTQYF. The CDR3 nucleotides read TGTGCCAGCAGTTTATCCGCAGGGCTCAATAAGGATACGCAGTATTTT.

The rearrangement links TRBV29-1 to TRBJ2-1; TRBD2 agrees at 8 bases. Losses at the gene ends were 4 bases for V and 9 bases for J; bases not matched to a gene: 17. This CDR3 spans 16 amino acids. The germline CDR1 and CDR2 sequences are SQVTM and ANQGSEA. The CDR3 loop is CSVGWASGGAVGEQFF. Written as DNA, the CDR3 is TGCAGCGTTGGTTGGGCTTCCGGGGGGGCTGTCGGTGAGCAGTTCTTC.

The rearrangement links TRBV4-1 to TRBJ1-4; no reliable D call. V lost 3 bases and J 4 bases, leaving 9 bases between the germline ends. Germline V gives CDR1 MGHRA, CDR2 YSYEKL. CDR3 length: 14 amino acids. CDR3: CASSHGSGNEKLFF. The DNA for the CDR3 is TGCGCCAGCAGCCATGGCAGCGGTAATGAAAAACTGTTTTTT.

This clone appeared a few times. The V call is TRBV21-1, the J call TRBJ2-1; the table's D call, TRBD2, has no DNA check behind it. TRBV21-1 is classified as a pseudogene. CDR3 length equals 20 residues. The CDR3 loop is CASSKALSGRTSGYINEQFF. CDR3 nucleotides: TGTGCCAGCAGCAAAGCGCTTTCGGGGCGGACTAGCGGTTACATCAATGAGCAGTTCTTC.

The chain joins TRBV7-3 to TRBJ1-1; D unresolved. V gave up 5 bases and J gave up 8 bases, with 18 bases separating them. This CDR3 comprises 14 residues. Germline V lookup: CDR1 SGHTA, CDR2 FQGTGA. In DNA, the CDR3 is TGTGCCAGCAGCAAAAGCGATCAATTCGGAGAAGCTTTCTTT. This gives the protein CASSKSDQFGEAFF.

This chain joins TRBV9 and TRBJ2-5; tentatively, D is TRBD1 (6 bases). The ends were cut back, 1 base at V and 0 bases at J, with 7 bases in the middle. CDR3 size: 14 residues. Germline V gene lookup returns CDR1 SGDLS and CDR2 YYNGEE. The CDR3 DNA reads as TGTGCCAGCAGCGTAACAGGGTACCAAGAGACCCAGTACTTC. Its protein is CASSVTGYQETQYF. The entire variable domain, with the rest obtained from reference TRBV9 and TRBJ2-5, is as follows: DSGVTQTPKHLITATGQRVTLRCSPRSGDLSVYWYQQSLDQGLQFLIQYYNGEERAKGNILERFSAQQFPDLHSELNLSSLELGDSALYFCASSVTGYQETQYFGPGTRLLVL.

The table lists this clone with a few counts. The rearrangement links TRBV7-3 to TRBJ2-2; D perhaps matches TRBD2 (5 bases). V was pared by 3 bases and J by 8 bases, with 22 bases between. From germline, CDR1 is SGHTA and CDR2 FQGTGA. The CDR3 extends over 17 amino acids. For the CDR3, the DNA is TGTGCCAGCAGCTTGGGTTCTTTGCGGGCATCACCGGGGGAGCTGTTTTTT. It specifies CASSLGSLRASPGELFF.

The CDR3 DNA reads as TGTGCCAGCAGACCAGACCGAGGTAATCAGCCCCAGCATTTT. Protein product: CASRPDRGNQPQHF. The V and J genes are TRBV6-5 and TRBJ1-5; D is uncertain. V lost 6 bases to trimming and J lost 4 bases, with 13 bases between them. The V gene's germline CDR1 is MNHEY and CDR2 SVGAGI. The length of the CDR3 is 14 residues.

The chain has TRBV11-3 and TRBJ2-2; TRBD2 is a possible D gene (7 bases). Germline V gene data show CDR1 as SGHNT and CDR2 as YENEEA. This CDR3 is 15 amino acids long. V was shortened by 5 bases and J by 3 bases, with 13 bases between the two germline ends. The CDR3 nucleotides read TGTGCCAGCAGCCCTGGGGGGGGCGACACCGGGGAGCTGTTTTTT. This codes for CASSPGGGDTGELFF.

The CDR3 loop reads CASSRTGDYGYTF. The CDR3 DNA is TGCGCCAGCAGCCGGACAGGGGACTATGGCTACACCTTC. The rearrangement joins TRBV5-1 to TRBJ1-2; TRBD1 agrees at 9 bases. The V segment lost 4 bases and the J segment 3 bases; nucleotides outside the gene matches: 1. CDR3 length equals 13 residues. Germline loops: CDR1 SGHRS, CDR2 YFSETQ.

The gene calls are TRBV23-1 and TRBJ1-2; D is undetermined. TRBV23-1 is an open reading frame, and its role is uncertain. Trimming cost V 0 bases and J 8 bases, with 22 bases left between them. The CDR3 totals 17 residues. This chain's CDR3 is CASSQSGDVLIYLGYTF. The CDR3 DNA follows: TGCGCCAGCAGTCAATCGGGAGACGTTCTGATCTATTTGGGCTACACCTTC.

CDR3 DNA sequence: TGTGCCAGCAGCCGTAGCGGGGGGGGGTACACAGATACGCAGTATTTT. This encodes CASSRSGGGYTDTQYF. V gene TRBV3-1 (or the pseudogene TRBV3-2) combines with J gene TRBJ2-3; 11 nucleotides line up with TRBD2. With V trimmed by 4 bases and J by 2 bases, 5 bases remained unmatched. The germline CDR1 and CDR2 sequences are LGHDT and YNNKEL (reference sequence). The length of the CDR3 is 16 residues.

The V and J genes are TRBV7-2 and TRBJ1-5; D is perhaps TRBD1 (5 bases). Germline V gene data show CDR1 as SGHTA and CDR2 as FQGNSA. The CDR3 covers 17 residues. V was pared by 1 base and J by 4 bases, with 17 bases between. CDR3 loop: CASSLGVFGGMNQPQHF. The CDR3 region has the DNA TGTGCCAGCAGCTTAGGAGTTTTCGGGGGTATGAATCAGCCCCAGCATTTT.

V gene TRBV15 combines with J gene TRBJ2-7; 9 bases map to TRBD1. The length of the CDR3 is 18 residues. Germline assignment: CDR1 LNHNV and CDR2 YYDKDF (reference sequence). V lost 3 bases to trimming and J lost 11 bases; unmatched junction nucleotides: 23. This chain's CDR3 is CATSRPNVVGQGLVQKYF. CDR3 coding DNA: TGTGCCACCAGCAGGCCCAACGTTGTGGGACAGGGACTTGTTCAGAAGTACTTC.

The chain employs TRBV7-8 and TRBJ1-2; 7 nucleotides match TRBD1. This CDR3 spans 15 amino acids. J gave up 0 bases and V 5 bases, and 6 bases lay outside the gene matches. Germline loops: CDR1 SGHVS, CDR2 FQNEAQ. CDR3 sequence: CASSLGRGANYGYTF. The CDR3 nucleotides are TGTGCCAGCAGCCTTGGCAGGGGGGCTAACTATGGCTACACCTTC.

This clone was picked up one time. The V gene is TRBV3-1 (or the pseudogene TRBV3-2), the J gene TRBJ1-2; unclear D gene. V lost 3 bases and J 6 bases, leaving 8 bases between the germline ends. The germline V gene encodes CDR1 LGHDT and CDR2 YNNKEL (reference sequence). This CDR3 has 12 residues. DNA for the CDR3: TGTGCCAGCAGCCACGGAAGCGATGGCTACACCTTC. Translating gives CASSHGSDGYTF.

V usage is TRBV6-2 or TRBV6-3 and J usage is TRBJ1-5, with D uncertain. V shed 2 bases and J shed 2 bases, with 16 bases lying between them. Germline assignment: CDR1 MNHEY and CDR2 SVGEGT. The CDR3 runs 17 residues. CDR3 amino acids: CASSYGGKGGGNQPQHF. The CDR3 nucleotides read TGTGCCAGCAGTTACGGAGGGAAGGGCGGCGGCAATCAGCCCCAGCATTTT.

The chain combines TRBV7-3 with TRBJ2-5; possibly TRBD2 for D (5 bases). Germline V gene lookup returns CDR1 SGHTA and CDR2 FQGTGA. V was pared by 1 base and J by 3 bases, with 15 bases between. The CDR3 is 16 residues long. In DNA form, the CDR3 reads TGTGCCAGCAGCTTAAGGATCGGCGGAGGAGAAGAGACCCAGTACTTC. This sequence encodes CASSLRIGGGEETQYF.

V usage is TRBV5-1 and J usage is TRBJ2-7; 14 bases align to TRBD2. The CDR3 runs to 17 residues. Germline V lookup: CDR1 SGHRS, CDR2 YFSETQ. Unmatched junction bases numbered 6, after V lost 0 bases and J lost 4 bases. CDR3 amino acids: CASSLGGTSGGFYEQYF. The CDR3 DNA is TGCGCCAGCAGCTTGGGCGGGACTAGCGGGGGTTTTTACGAGCAGTACTTC.

The chain combines TRBV19 with TRBJ1-6, with 9 bases identical to TRBD1. Germline V gives CDR1 LNHDA, CDR2 SQIVND (reference sequence). This CDR3 is built from 17 residues. J lost 7 bases, V lost 3 bases, and 10 bases had no gene match. This chain's CDR3 is CASSIHPPGQGNSPLHF. The DNA for the CDR3 is TGTGCCAGTAGTATCCACCCTCCGGGACAGGGCAATTCACCCCTCCACTTT.